The 2 T cell receptor beta chains below were found in one sample sequenced in a study of graft-versus-host responses after intestinal transplantation. Their recognized antigens are unknown. Measured with immunoSEQ multiplex PCR; TCRdb has only the in-frame clones, and not every one. The sample lists about 88,000 clones; around 93% were seen once. This specimen consisted of unstimulated CD4+ T cells sorted from spleen or lymph node cells, obtained before transplant. The receptor set was obtained from a human donor who was the organ donor for an intestinal transplant.

Points on this clone: The junction and the germline gene differ at one end; a read error may be behind it. This chain joins TRBV5-4 and TRBJ2-1; 11 nucleotides match TRBD2. Germline V CDR1 and CDR2: SGHNT, YYREEE (reference sequence). The CDR3 runs 16 residues. The CDR3 protein is CASSISGGASHNEQFF. CDR3 in DNA: TGTGCCAGCAGCATTAGCGGGGGGGCCTCCCACAATGAGCAGTTCTTC. Using reference TRBV5-4 and TRBJ2-1 for the parts outside the CDR3, the full variable domain is ETGVTQSPTHLIKTRGQQVTLRCSSQSGHNTVSWYQQALGQGPQFIFQYYREEENGRGNFPPRFSGLQFPNYSSELNVNALELDDSALYLCASSISGGASHNEQFFGPGTRLTVL.

The chain employs TRBV5-6 and TRBJ2-1, with a tentative D call TRBD1 (5 bases). CDR1 and CDR2 from the germline V gene are SGHDT and YYEEEE. The germline V and J ends were trimmed by 0 bases and 7 bases, with 8 bases remaining between them. The length of the CDR3 is 13 residues. CDR3 protein: CASSLDPGNEQFF. DNA of the CDR3: TGTGCCAGCAGCTTGGACCCAGGGAATGAGCAGTTCTTC.